A selection of T cell receptor beta chains follows, all from one sample in a study of cytotoxic CD8 clonotypes in ibrutinib-treated CLL. Repertoires were generated with immunoSEQ multiplex PCR, while TCRdb's copy carries only in-frame clones and drops some. The repertoire holds about 310,000 clones, with just under 80% as singletons. Sequences were derived from PBMCs, sampled before ibrutinib treatment. The receptor set was obtained from a human donor with chronic lymphocytic leukemia. Each CDR3 is given with its conserved first and last residue. The D gene is left open where the match is weak. The listing skips clone size in some rows; elsewhere it reads once, few, many or a size class.

J gene: TRBJ2-7; clone size: .; CDR3 length: 14; D gene: .; V gene: TRBV4-2; CDR3 protein: CASSRSDSTYEQYF; CDR3 DNA: TGTGCCAGCAGCCGGTCGGACTCGACCTACGAGCAGTACTTC
J gene: TRBJ2-7; clone size: .; CDR3 length: 20; D gene: TRBD2; V gene: TRBV28; CDR3 protein: CASSQRPGLAGVGLTYEQYF; CDR3 DNA: TGTGCCAGCAGTCAACGGCCGGGACTAGCGGGAGTAGGGCTAACCTACGAGCAGTACTTC
J gene: TRBJ2-2; clone size: .; CDR3 length: 15; D gene: .; V gene: TRBV28; CDR3 protein: CASSLTSRVTGELFF; CDR3 DNA: TGTGCCAGCAGTTTGACTAGTCGGGTCACCGGGGAGCTGTTTTTT
J gene: TRBJ1-3; clone size: .; CDR3 length: 14; D gene: .; V gene: TRBV9; CDR3 protein: CASSTGPGGNTIYF; CDR3 DNA: TGTGCCAGCTCGACGGGGCCGGGTGGAAACACCATATATTTT
J gene: TRBJ1-1; clone size: .; CDR3 length: 15; D gene: .; V gene: TRBV10-3; CDR3 protein: CATRLVEEMGTEAFF; CDR3 DNA: TGTGCCACCCGGTTAGTAGAGGAGATGGGCACTGAAGCTTTCTTT
J gene: TRBJ2-7; clone size: .; CDR3 length: 12; D gene: .; V gene: TRBV28; CDR3 protein: CASSGFSYEQYF; CDR3 DNA: TGTGCCAGCAGTGGGTTTTCCTACGAGCAGTACTTC
J gene: TRBJ1-3; clone size: .; CDR3 length: 15; D gene: .; V gene: TRBV19; CDR3 protein: CASSIAPRPGNTIYF; CDR3 DNA: TGTGCCAGTAGTATAGCCCCAAGGCCTGGAAACACCATATATTTT
J gene: TRBJ1-1; clone size: .; CDR3 length: 14; D gene: .; V gene: TRBV19; CDR3 protein: CASSMWQANTEAFF; CDR3 DNA: TGTGCCAGTAGTATGTGGCAAGCGAACACTGAAGCTTTCTTT
J gene: TRBJ2-7; clone size: few; CDR3 length: 17; D gene: TRBD2; V gene: TRBV6-7; CDR3 protein: CASSRREAGGPFYEQYF; CDR3 DNA: TGTGCCAGCAGTCGCCGGGAGGCGGGAGGACCATTCTACGAGCAGTACTTC
J gene: TRBJ2-7; clone size: .; CDR3 length: 14; D gene: .; V gene: TRBV11-2; CDR3 protein: CASSLAGETYEQYF; CDR3 DNA: TGTGCCAGCAGCTTAGCAGGGGAAACCTACGAGCAGTACTTC
J gene: TRBJ2-3; clone size: .; CDR3 length: 14; D gene: TRBD1; V gene: TRBV10-3; CDR3 protein: CAISAGQGTDTQYF; CDR3 DNA: TGTGCCATCTCCGCGGGACAGGGAACAGATACGCAGTATTTT
J gene: TRBJ1-3; clone size: .; CDR3 length: 14; D gene: .; V gene: TRBV5-4; CDR3 protein: CASSWAGFGNTIYF; CDR3 DNA: TGTGCCAGCAGCTGGGCAGGGTTTGGAAACACCATATATTTT
J gene: TRBJ2-2; clone size: .; CDR3 length: 15; D gene: .; V gene: TRBV5-4; CDR3 protein: CASSLWAGNTGELFF; CDR3 DNA: TGTGCCAGCAGCTTGTGGGCCGGGAACACCGGGGAGCTGTTTTTT
J gene: TRBJ2-5; clone size: .; CDR3 length: 16; D gene: TRBD1; V gene: TRBV7-7; CDR3 protein: CASSRGTGAEEETQYF; CDR3 DNA: TGTGCTAGCAGCAGGGGCACAGGGGCCGAAGAAGAGACCCAGTACTTC
J gene: TRBJ2-7; clone size: .; CDR3 length: 15; D gene: TRBD2; V gene: TRBV7-3; CDR3 protein: CASSLLAGASYEQYF; CDR3 DNA: TGTGCCAGCAGCTTATTGGCGGGAGCGTCCTACGAGCAGTACTTC
J gene: TRBJ2-3; clone size: .; CDR3 length: 15; D gene: TRBD2; V gene: TRBV11-2; CDR3 protein: CASSSPAAGADTQYF; CDR3 DNA: TGTGCCAGCAGCTCCCCAGCAGCGGGAGCAGATACGCAGTATTTT
J gene: TRBJ2-1; clone size: .; CDR3 length: 15; D gene: TRBD2; V gene: TRBV7-2; CDR3 protein: CASSPTSGIYDEQFF; CDR3 DNA: TGTGCCAGCAGCCCGACTAGCGGGATATACGATGAGCAGTTCTTC
J gene: TRBJ1-5; clone size: .; CDR3 length: 15; D gene: .; V gene: TRBV7-9; CDR3 protein: CASSSTVNSNQPQHF; CDR3 DNA: TGTGCCAGCAGCTCGACAGTAAATAGCAATCAGCCCCAGCATTTT
J gene: TRBJ2-5; clone size: .; CDR3 length: 14; D gene: .; V gene: TRBV7-8; CDR3 protein: CASSHRVVRETQYF; CDR3 DNA: TGTGCCAGCAGCCACAGGGTCGTGAGAGAGACCCAGTACTTC
J gene: TRBJ1-1; clone size: .; CDR3 length: 14; D gene: TRBD1; V gene: TRBV10-1; CDR3 protein: CASSEDRVFTEAFF; CDR3 DNA: TGCGCCAGCAGTGAGGACAGGGTATTCACTGAAGCTTTCTTT
J gene: TRBJ1-1; clone size: .; CDR3 length: 17; D gene: .; V gene: TRBV7-8; CDR3 protein: CASSPRWAGWEKGEAFF; CDR3 DNA: TGTGCCAGCAGCCCGAGGTGGGCAGGCTGGGAGAAGGGAGAAGCTTTCTTT
J gene: TRBJ2-7; clone size: .; CDR3 length: 13; D gene: .; V gene: TRBV6-1; CDR3 protein: CASTVTPSYEQYF; CDR3 DNA: TGTGCCAGCACCGTGACACCCTCCTACGAGCAGTACTTC
J gene: TRBJ1-5; clone size: once; CDR3 length: 14; D gene: .; V gene: TRBV7-9; CDR3 protein: CASSASYSNQPQHF; CDR3 DNA: TGTGCCAGCAGCGCCAGTTATAGCAATCAGCCCCAGCATTTT
J gene: TRBJ2-2; clone size: few; CDR3 length: 16; D gene: .; V gene: TRBV7-6; CDR3 protein: CASSSMSGRNTGELFF; CDR3 DNA: TGTGCCAGCAGCTCTATGTCCGGGAGGAACACCGGGGAGCTGTTTTTT
J gene: TRBJ1-2; clone size: .; CDR3 length: 15; D gene: .; V gene: TRBV4-1; CDR3 protein: CASSHNRRQLYGYTF; CDR3 DNA: TGCGCCAGCAGCCATAACAGGAGGCAACTCTATGGCTACACCTTC
J gene: TRBJ1-2; clone size: .; CDR3 length: 13; D gene: .; V gene: TRBV2; CDR3 protein: CASLGLPNYGYTF; CDR3 DNA: TGTGCCAGCCTAGGCCTTCCTAACTATGGCTACACCTTC
J gene: TRBJ2-5; clone size: .; CDR3 length: 15; D gene: TRBD1; V gene: TRBV5-1; CDR3 protein: CASSAGGQGEETQYF; CDR3 DNA: TGCGCCAGCAGCGCCGGGGGACAGGGTGAAGAGACCCAGTACTTC
J gene: TRBJ1-2; clone size: .; CDR3 length: 11; D gene: .; V gene: TRBV20-1; CDR3 protein: CSARGHWGYTF; CDR3 DNA: TGCAGTGCTAGGGGGCACTGGGGCTACACCTTC
J gene: TRBJ1-3; clone size: .; CDR3 length: 15; D gene: TRBD1; V gene: TRBV2; CDR3 protein: CASSEQGAIGNTIYF; CDR3 DNA: TGTGCCAGCAGCGAGCAGGGGGCGATTGGAAACACCATATATTTT
J gene: TRBJ2-4; clone size: few; CDR3 length: 14; D gene: .; V gene: TRBV21-1; CDR3 protein: CASSLGLRIDIQYF; CDR3 DNA: TGTGCCAGCAGCTTGGGACTGCGGATAGACATTCAGTACTTC
J gene: TRBJ2-1; clone size: .; CDR3 length: 16; D gene: .; V gene: TRBV5-1; CDR3 protein: CASSLAGRGDYNEQFF; CDR3 DNA: TGCGCCAGCAGCTTGGCCGGGAGAGGCGATTACAATGAGCAGTTCTTC
J gene: TRBJ2-7; clone size: .; CDR3 length: 15; D gene: TRBD2; V gene: TRBV27; CDR3 protein: CASSPSTSGRLEQYF; CDR3 DNA: TGTGCCAGCAGTCCTTCGACTAGCGGGAGGCTCGAGCAGTACTTC